This note documents a single T cell receptor (beta chain) sequence. The sample comes from a study of monozygotic twins with inflammatory bowel disease. From its re-call of the 5' RACE reads, TCRdb lists each CDR3 protein once, without DNA. Reported are under 200,000 distinct CDR3 sequences; the ten largest clones contain around 2.4%. Sequenced: blood. The TCR was taken from a human donor with ulcerative colitis or Crohn's disease, or a healthy co-twin of an affected twin (not recorded which).

CDR3 loop: CASSGPGVHDQPQHF. The chain recombines TRBV9 with TRBJ1-5. The CDR3 totals 15 residues. Germline values: CDR1 SGDLS, CDR2 YYNGEE.